The text below deals with one TCR beta chain. The table lists this clonotype with a few counts. The antigen it binds to is not known. There are no base qualities to consult, and no much larger clone falls within one base. The CDR3 measures 15 amino acids from cysteine to phenylalanine. Just the 45-base CDR3 DNA is kept, in frame starting at base 1. CDR1 is given as LGHDT and CDR2 as YNNKEL, both from the germline V gene (reference sequence). Germline trimming: 1 base from V, 2 bases from J; junction bases outside gene matches: 2. This specimen belongs to a study of spatial heterogeneity in lung cancer (dated by TCRdb to the late 2010s). A note on the overall study: The donors were around 69 patients from the lung TRACERx cohort who had early-stage, untreated non-small cell lung cancer. Both alpha and beta chains were TCR-sequenced in samples taken at surgery, namely 220 tumor regions, 61 to 65 matched nontumor lung samples and 50 to 60 PBMC samples. Beta-chain transcripts were consistently detected in greater numbers than alpha-chain transcripts, which likely reflected higher beta-chain transcript abundance. In non-small cell lung cancer, the study made a quantitative comparison of TCR alpha and beta repertoires among multiple tumor regions, matched nontumor lung and blood. Follow-up PBMC samples were sequenced whenever available, with a median time to follow-up of approximately 23 months after resection. In the raw uncorrected reads, each unique combination of TCR and UMI appeared on average more than ten times. The study linked features of the TCR repertoire to counts of nonsynonymous mutations, which were determined by whole-exome sequencing of tumor tissue.

What this sample's time point label stands for: blood at routine non-recurrence follow-up after resection. Whole RNA extracted from tumor and nontumor lung tissue, or from cryopreserved PBMC samples, was used for TCR sequencing without cell sorting. Patients were selected for TCR sequencing only if sufficient RNA was available from at least two tumor regions. The library was built by means of 5' RACE. The run used a NextSeq 500. The TCR library protocol attached a unique molecular identifier to each TCR cDNA molecule to allow correction of PCR and sequencing errors. Regarding the original processing steps: TCR identification, UMI-based error correction and CDR3 extraction were all carried out with Decombinator tools. Expanded TCRs were defined as those above a frequency of 2 per 1,000, corresponding to the top 1% of the tumor frequency distribution. Each repertoire was subsampled 100 times to 5,000 TCRs, after which Renyi diversity was computed with the R vegan package. CDR3 similarity networks were built from amino acid triplet string-kernel similarity, connecting CDR3s with pairwise similarity above 0.82. Through fastp at Q25 and MiXCR, TCRdb rebuilt clones from the public reads, retaining in-frame beta chains. Each record represents a unique CDR3 protein, reported with the most common genes and DNA among its rows. V and J calls and clone size were set by TCRdb, not the authors. The sample table records about 17,000 distinct CDR3 sequences; about a fifth of these occur just once. The top ten constitute over 5% of the sample.

The full study reports these points: Ubiquitous expanded tumor TCRs were found in blood more often at tumor resection than at routine follow-up. Only approximately 13 patients were included in comparisons of baseline and follow-up blood repertoires. Confirming at a functional level the hypothesis that regional TCRs recognize regional mutations was considered to require additional single-cell paired TCR alpha and beta sequencing.

The receptor was derived from a male donor with early-stage non-small cell lung cancer. The rearranged chain carries TRBV3-1 and TRBJ2-3; the junction holds 8 bases that match TRBD2. Sequences were derived from PBMCs, sampled at follow-up. The DNA sequence follows: TGTGCCAGCAGCCAAGGACTAGCGCTCACAGATACGCAGTATTTT. This sequence encodes CASSQGLALTDTQYF.